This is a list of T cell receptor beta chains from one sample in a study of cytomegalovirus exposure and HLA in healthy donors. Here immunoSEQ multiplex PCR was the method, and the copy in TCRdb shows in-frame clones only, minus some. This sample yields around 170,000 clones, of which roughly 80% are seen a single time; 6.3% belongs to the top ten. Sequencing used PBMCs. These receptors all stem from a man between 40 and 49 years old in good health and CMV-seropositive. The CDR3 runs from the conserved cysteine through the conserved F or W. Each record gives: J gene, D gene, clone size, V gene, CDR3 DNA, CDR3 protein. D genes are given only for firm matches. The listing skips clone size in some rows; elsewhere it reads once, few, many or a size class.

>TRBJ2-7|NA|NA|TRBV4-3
TGCGCCAGCAGCCAGGCCATGGATCAGGGGTACGAGCAGTACTTC
CASSQAMDQGYEQYF
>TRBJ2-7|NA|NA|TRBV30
TGTGCCTGGAGTTTACCGGGAGAGATAAGGTACGAGCAGTACTTC
CAWSLPGEIRYEQYF
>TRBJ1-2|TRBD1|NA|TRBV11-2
TGTGCCAGCAGTTCTGACAGGGACTATGGCTACACCTTC
CASSSDRDYGYTF
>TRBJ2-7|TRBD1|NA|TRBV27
TGTGCCAGCAGCAGGACAGGGTTCGAGCAGTACTTC
CASSRTGFEQYF
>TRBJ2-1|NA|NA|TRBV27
TGTGCCAGCAGTCCGGCCAGGAGGGACAATGAGCAGTTCTTC
CASSPARRDNEQFF
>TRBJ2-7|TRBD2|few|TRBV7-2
TGTGCCAGCAGCTTAGGGGGTTTTCTAGCGGGGGGAACAGAGCAGTACTTC
CASSLGGFLAGGTEQYF
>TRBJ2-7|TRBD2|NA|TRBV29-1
TGCAGCGTTGAAGAGACCCCGGGACTAGGGTCTCGCGAGCAGTACTTC
CSVEETPGLGSREQYF
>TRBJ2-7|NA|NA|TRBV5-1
TGCGCCAGCAGCTTGCCGGACTCCGGGAGCTCCTACGAGCAGTACTTC
CASSLPDSGSSYEQYF
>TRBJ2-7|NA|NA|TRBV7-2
TGTGCCAGCAGCTTTCCGGGTGGCCCCTACGAGCAGTACTTC
CASSFPGGPYEQYF
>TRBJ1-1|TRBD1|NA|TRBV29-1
TGCAGCGTTGATGGGACAGGGGTCACTGAAGCTTTCTTT
CSVDGTGVTEAFF
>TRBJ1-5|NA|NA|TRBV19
TGTGCCAGTAGAGGGGCGGGGCTTCAGCCCCAGCATTTT
CASRGAGLQPQHF
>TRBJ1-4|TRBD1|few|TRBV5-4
TGTGCCAGCAGCTACGGACAGGCAACTAATGAAAAACTGTTTTTT
CASSYGQATNEKLFF
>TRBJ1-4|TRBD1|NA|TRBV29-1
TGCAGCGCCACCGACAGGGATAATGAAAAACTGTTTTTT
CSATDRDNEKLFF
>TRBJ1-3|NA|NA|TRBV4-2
TGTGCCAGCAGCCAAGATACGAGCCGCTCTGGAAACACCATATATTTT
CASSQDTSRSGNTIYF
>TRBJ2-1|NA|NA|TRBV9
TGTGCCAGCAGCGTATTCCCCGAGGGCTACAATGAGCAGTTCTTC
CASSVFPEGYNEQFF
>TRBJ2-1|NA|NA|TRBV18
TGTGCCAGCTCACTCGGACAGATTCCCAGCAGTAGCTCCTACAATGAGCAGTTCTTC
CASSLGQIPSSSSYNEQFF
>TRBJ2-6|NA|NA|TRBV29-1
TGCAGCGTTGGTGGGCTTTCTGGGGCCAACGTCCTGACTTTC
CSVGGLSGANVLTF
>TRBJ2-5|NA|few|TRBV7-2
TGTGCCAGCAGCTCCTTCCCCCGGGGGAAGGTCGGAGAGACCCAGTACTTC
CASSSFPRGKVGETQYF
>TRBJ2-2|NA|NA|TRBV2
TGTGCCAGCCGAATAGAGCCGACCGGGGAGCTGTTTTTT
CASRIEPTGELFF
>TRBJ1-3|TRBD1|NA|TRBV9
TGTGCCAGCAGCGTATTTGGGGACAGGGGAAACACCATATATTTT
CASSVFGDRGNTIYF
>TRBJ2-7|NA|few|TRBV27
TGTGCCAGCAGTTCGCCCCTCTCGGTGTACGAGCAGTACTTC
CASSSPLSVYEQYF
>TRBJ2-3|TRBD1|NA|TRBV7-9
TGTGCCAGCAGCGAGGGGGCGAGAGATACGCAGTATTTT
CASSEGARDTQYF
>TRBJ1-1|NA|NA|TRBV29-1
TGCAGCGTTGTTATCCTAGGGAACACTGAAGCTTTCTTT
CSVVILGNTEAFF
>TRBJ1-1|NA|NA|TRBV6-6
TGTGCCAGCAGTCAACTTGGAGATGAAGCTTTCTTT
CASSQLGDEAFF
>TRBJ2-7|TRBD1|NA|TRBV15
TGTGCCACCAGCATAAACAGGGGTGGGTACGAGCAGTACTTC
CATSINRGGYEQYF
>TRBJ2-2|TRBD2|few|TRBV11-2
TGTGCCAGCAGCGCGACTAGCGGGGTGAACACCGGGGAGCTGTTTTTT
CASSATSGVNTGELFF
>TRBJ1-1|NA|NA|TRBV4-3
TGCGCCAGCAGCCAAGACCGGAGTACTGAAGCTTTCTTT
CASSQDRSTEAFF
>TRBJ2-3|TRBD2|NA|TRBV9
TGTGCCAGCAGCGCGGCTAGCGGAAGCACAGATACGCAGTATTTT
CASSAASGSTDTQYF
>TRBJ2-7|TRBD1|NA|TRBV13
TGTGCCAGCAGCCAATGGACAGGGGGCGATCTCTACGAGCAGTACTTC
CASSQWTGGDLYEQYF
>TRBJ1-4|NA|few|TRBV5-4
TGTGCCAGCAGCCTGGAGGGTCCGGGACACAGAAAACTGTTTTTT
CASSLEGPGHRKLFF
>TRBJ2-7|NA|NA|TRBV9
TGTGCCAGCAGCGCAGACCTCGACACCGTTCGGGAGCAGTACTTC
CASSADLDTVREQYF
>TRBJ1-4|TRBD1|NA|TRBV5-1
TGCGCCAGCAGCCGGGACAGGGGGTCTAATGAAAAACTGTTTTTT
CASSRDRGSNEKLFF
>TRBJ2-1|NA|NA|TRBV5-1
TGCGCCAGCAGCTGGAAGGGGGTTGAGCAGTTCTTC
CASSWKGVEQFF
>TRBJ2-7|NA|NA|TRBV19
TGTGCCAGTAGTAGGGACACTAGTTACGAGCAGTACTTC
CASSRDTSYEQYF
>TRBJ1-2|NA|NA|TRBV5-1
TGCGCCAGCTCCCCAGGGAACTATGGCTACACCTTC
CASSPGNYGYTF
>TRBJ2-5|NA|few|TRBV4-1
TGCGCCAGCAGCCTCTCGGAGTTCCAAGAGACCCAGTACTTC
CASSLSEFQETQYF
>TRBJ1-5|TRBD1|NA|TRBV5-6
TGTGCCAGCAGCTGGACAGGGGGTCCGAATCAGCCCCAGCATTTT
CASSWTGGPNQPQHF
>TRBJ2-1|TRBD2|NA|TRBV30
TGTGCCGCCGGTGGACTAGCGGGGGACAATGAGCAGTTCTTC
CAAGGLAGDNEQFF
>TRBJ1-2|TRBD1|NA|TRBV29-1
TGCAGCGTTGGGGGACAGGGGGATTATGGCTACACCTTC
CSVGGQGDYGYTF
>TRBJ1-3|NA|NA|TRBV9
TGTGCCAGCAGCGTATCGGTCTCTGGAAACACCATATATTTT
CASSVSVSGNTIYF
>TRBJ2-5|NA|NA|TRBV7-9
TGTGCCAGCAGCTCTAGCATTGGCCAAGAGACCCAGTACTTC
CASSSSIGQETQYF
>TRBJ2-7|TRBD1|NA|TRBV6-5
TGTGCCAGCAGCCAGGGGGCCCCCTCTGTCAAGCAGTACTTC
CASSQGAPSVKQYF
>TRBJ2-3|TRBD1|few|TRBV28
TGTGCCAGCACCTCCTTCGGGACAGGGATGGGAGATACGCAGTATTTT
CASTSFGTGMGDTQYF
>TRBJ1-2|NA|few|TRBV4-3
TGCGCCAGCAGCCAAGATACAGGAGCTAACTATGGCTACACCTTC
CASSQDTGANYGYTF
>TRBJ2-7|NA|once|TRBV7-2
TGTGCCAGCAGTTACAGTCTATCCTACGAGCAGTACTTC
CASSYSLSYEQYF
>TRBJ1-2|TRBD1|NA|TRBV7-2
TGTGCCAGCAGCTTAGAGGACAGGGGCTTCTATGGCTACACCTTC
CASSLEDRGFYGYTF
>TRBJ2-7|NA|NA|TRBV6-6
TGTGCCAGCAGTTTCCCCCCGGGCTACGAGCAGTACTTC
CASSFPPGYEQYF
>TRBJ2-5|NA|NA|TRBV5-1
TGCGCCAGCAGCTTGGGAGCAGGGTCGGAGACCCAGTACTTC
CASSLGAGSETQYF
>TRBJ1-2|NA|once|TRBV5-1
TGCGCCAGCAGCTTGGGGGGGGTATTCGATGGCTACACCTTC
CASSLGGVFDGYTF
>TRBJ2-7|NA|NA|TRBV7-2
TGTGCCAGCAGCCCTTCGGGATTAGAGCAGTACTTC
CASSPSGLEQYF